The rows below give T cell receptor beta chains drawn from one sample of a study of control samples from healthy donors and cancer patients. Data came from immunoSEQ multiplex PCR; TCRdb stores just in-frame clones and leaves some out. The sample consists of 150,000 to 200,000 clones, roughly 92% of them appearing once. The sample was blood. The receptors were gathered from a woman aged 25-40 years in good health. The conserved cysteine and the conserved F or W are not part of the CDR3 here. Clone size is shown for a subset of rows, as once, few, many or a class of expanded clone.

j_gene,v_gene,abundance,CDR3aa
TRBJ2-3,TRBV7-3,.,ASSLTGSLAASTDTQY
TRBJ2-1,TRBV3-1/TRBV3-2,.,ASSQGGGGSYNEQF
TRBJ2-4,TRBV6-6,.,ASSQGQVGNIQY
TRBJ2-1,TRBV20-1,few,SANYNEQF
TRBJ1-1,TRBV19,.,ASSIDINLMNTEAF
TRBJ2-5,TRBV12-3/TRBV12-4,.,ASSPRGTQY
TRBJ2-3,TRBV7-9,few,ASSRTSGRATDTQY
TRBJ1-2,TRBV20-1,.,SASRQINYGYT
TRBJ2-7,TRBV9,once,ASSPQGNPYEQY
TRBJ2-1,TRBV30,.,AWSQDQTDEQF
TRBJ2-1,TRBV6-5,.,ASSSPSGSLNEQF
TRBJ2-1,TRBV2,.,ASSGPAGGTEQF
TRBJ2-1,TRBV19,once,ASSTLSGSGNEQF
TRBJ2-3,TRBV19,.,ASRLGGAVSTDTQY
TRBJ1-5,TRBV27,.,ASSFGTGGNQPQH
TRBJ1-6,TRBV9,.,ASSVASRGDSPLH
TRBJ2-3,TRBV7-2,once,ASRTPGLGTDTQY
TRBJ2-1,TRBV11-1,.,ASSPLWLAGVNEQF
TRBJ2-7,TRBV13,.,ASSRGTDYEQY
TRBJ2-7,TRBV2,.,ASSWDRGLSYEQY
TRBJ1-2,TRBV7-9,once,ASSPLRGGGFGYT
TRBJ2-5,TRBV20-1,few,SASSWTSQETQY
TRBJ2-2,TRBV6-5,few,ASSKQGDTGELF
TRBJ2-1,TRBV5-4,.,ASSLGLAGPLYNEQF
TRBJ2-3,TRBV9,.,ASSAERYQREDTQY